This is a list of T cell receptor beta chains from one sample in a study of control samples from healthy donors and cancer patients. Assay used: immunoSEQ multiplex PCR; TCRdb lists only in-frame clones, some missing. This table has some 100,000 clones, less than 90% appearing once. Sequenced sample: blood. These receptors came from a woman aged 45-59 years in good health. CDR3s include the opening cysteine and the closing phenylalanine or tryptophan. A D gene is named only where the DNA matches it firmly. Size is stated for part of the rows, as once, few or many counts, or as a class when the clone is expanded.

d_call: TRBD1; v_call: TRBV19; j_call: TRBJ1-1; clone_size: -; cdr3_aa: CASSLGTDYTEAFF; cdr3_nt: TGTGCCAGTAGTCTCGGGACAGATTACACTGAAGCTTTCTTT
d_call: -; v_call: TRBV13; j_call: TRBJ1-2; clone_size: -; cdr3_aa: CASSRTRGFYGYTF; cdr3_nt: TGTGCCAGCAGCAGAACCCGGGGATTCTATGGCTACACCTTC
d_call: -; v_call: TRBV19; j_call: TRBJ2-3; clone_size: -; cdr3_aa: CASSMFWVVGRRPRTDTQYF; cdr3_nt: TGTGCCAGTAGTATGTTTTGGGTAGTTGGACGACGCCCAAGGACAGATACGCAGTATTTT
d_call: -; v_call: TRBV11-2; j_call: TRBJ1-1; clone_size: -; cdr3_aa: CASSPVSRPEAFF; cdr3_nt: TGTGCCAGCAGCCCCGTGTCCCGTCCTGAAGCTTTCTTT
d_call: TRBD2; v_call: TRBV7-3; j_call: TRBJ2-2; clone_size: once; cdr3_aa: CASSERLAGATGELFF; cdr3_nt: TGTGCCAGCAGCGAACGACTAGCGGGGGCCACCGGGGAGCTGTTTTTT
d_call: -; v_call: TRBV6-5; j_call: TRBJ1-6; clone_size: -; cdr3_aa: CASIGDGDSPLHF; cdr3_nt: TGTGCCAGCATCGGAGATGGAGATTCACCCCTCCACTTT
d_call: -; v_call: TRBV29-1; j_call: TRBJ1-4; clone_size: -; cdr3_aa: CSARGGGNEKLFF; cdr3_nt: TGCAGCGCGAGGGGGGGCGGGAATGAAAAACTGTTTTTT
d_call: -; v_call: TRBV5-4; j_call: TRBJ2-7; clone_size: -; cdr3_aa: CASSSYRPPYEQYF; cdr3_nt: TGTGCCAGCAGCTCCTATAGACCGCCGTACGAGCAGTACTTC
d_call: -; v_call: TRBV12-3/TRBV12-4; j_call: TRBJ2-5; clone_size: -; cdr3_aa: CASSRYQETQYF; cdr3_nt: TGTGCCAGCAGCCGGTACCAAGAGACCCAGTACTTC
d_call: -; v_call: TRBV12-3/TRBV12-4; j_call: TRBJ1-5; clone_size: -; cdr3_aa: CASSLMGDQPQHF; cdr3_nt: TGTGCCAGCAGTTTAATGGGGGATCAGCCCCAGCATTTT
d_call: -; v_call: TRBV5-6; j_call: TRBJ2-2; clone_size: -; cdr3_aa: CASSLMGDPTGELFF; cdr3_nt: TGTGCCAGCAGCTTGATGGGCGATCCCACCGGGGAGCTGTTTTTT
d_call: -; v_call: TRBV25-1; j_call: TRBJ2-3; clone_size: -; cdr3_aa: CASSEFSSAWTDTQYF; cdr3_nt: TGTGCCAGCAGTGAATTCAGTAGTGCGTGGACAGATACGCAGTATTTT
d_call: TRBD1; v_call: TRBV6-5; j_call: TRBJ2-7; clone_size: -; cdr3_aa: CASRKSGTGGYEQYF; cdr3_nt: TGTGCCAGCAGGAAATCCGGGACAGGCGGCTACGAGCAGTACTTC
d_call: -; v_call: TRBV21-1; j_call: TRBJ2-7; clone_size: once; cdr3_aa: CASIGESPIYEQYF; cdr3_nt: TGTGCCAGCATCGGGGAGTCCCCCATCTACGAGCAGTACTTC
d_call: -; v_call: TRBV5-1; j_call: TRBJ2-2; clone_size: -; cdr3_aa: CASSFDSTGELFF; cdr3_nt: TGCGCCAGCAGCTTCGATAGCACCGGGGAGCTGTTTTTT
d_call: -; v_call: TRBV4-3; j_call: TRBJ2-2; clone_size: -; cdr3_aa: CASSQDAAAAFTGELFF; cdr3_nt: TGCGCCAGCAGCCAAGATGCGGCGGCCGCATTCACCGGGGAGCTGTTTTTT